One and the same sample provided the 14 T cell receptor beta chains below, sequenced in a study of neurological immune-mediated disorders. TCRdb itself ran the 5' RACE reads through MiXCR, one entry per CDR3 protein. Altogether about 65,000 distinct CDR3 sequences are present, roughly 4% being singletons, with the ten largest covering just over 2.5%. The sequencing sample was made of PBMCs. The receptors were sampled from a man between 50 and 59 years old with multiple sclerosis.

The table lists this clonotype with many counts. The chain recombines TRBV5-1 with TRBJ1-2; D ambiguous. Germline V gene lookup returns CDR1 SGHRS and CDR2 YFSETQ. The CDR3 contains 14 residues. V shed 0 bases and J shed 7 bases, with 13 bases lying between them. The CDR3 protein is CASSLEGAMSGYTF. DNA for the CDR3: TGCGCCAGCAGCTTGGAGGGTGCAATGTCTGGCTACACCTTC.

Many counts were recorded for this clonotype. The chain links TRBV12-3 or TRBV12-4 to TRBJ1-3; D gene unclear. The V end was cut by 3 bases, the J end by 0 bases, with 6 bases between. This CDR3 contains 14 residues. CDR3 sequence: CASSFSSSGNTIYF. The DNA for the CDR3 is TGTGCCAGCAGTTTCAGTAGCTCTGGAAACACCATATATTTT.

The sample holds a few counts of this clonotype. The chain couples TRBV16 to TRBJ2-1, with 7 bases lining up with TRBD1. Germline-derived CDR1 and CDR2 are KGHSY and FQNENV. Trimming cost V 4 bases and J 7 bases; bases outside gene matches: 7. The CDR3 consists of 14 residues. CDR3 bases: TGTGCCAGCAGCCTTTCCACCAGGGGGAATGAGCAGTTCTTC. It is translated as CASSLSTRGNEQFF.

This chain uses TRBV12-3 or TRBV12-4 with TRBJ1-1, with TRBD1 as a possible D gene (6 bases). The CDR3 length is 15 residues. Trimming shortened V by 5 bases and J by 4 bases, and 17 bases separated the two germline ends. The CDR3 bases are TGTGCCAGCAGTCCTGCACAGGGCTGGGGCACTGAAGCTTTCTTT. Amino acid sequence: CASSPAQGWGTEAFF.

This clonotype was seen repeatedly, ten times or more. This rearrangement joins TRBV5-6 to TRBJ1-4; D not certain. Deletions cut 4 bases from V and 0 bases from J, with 10 bases between. Germline CDR1 SGHDT, CDR2 YYEEEE. The CDR3 has 15 amino acids. CDR3 nucleotides: TGTGCCAGCAGCCTCTCCCCGGCAACTAATGAAAAACTGTTTTTT. As protein: CASSLSPATNEKLFF.

The CDR3 protein is CASSIAGRTDTQYF. The CDR3 nucleotides are TGTGCCAGCAGTATAGCGGGAAGGACAGATACGCAGTATTTT. The V gene is TRBV7-9, the J gene TRBJ2-3, with 8 positions matching TRBD2. V gave up 6 bases and J gave up 3 bases; unmatched junction bases: 5. The CDR3 has 14 residues. Germline CDR1 SEHNR, CDR2 FQNEAQ (reference sequence).

This clonotype has ten or more counts. J is TRBJ1-1 and V is TRBV6-2 or TRBV6-3; D gene ambiguous. The CDR3 is made up of 14 amino acids. Germline V gives CDR1 MNHEY, CDR2 SVGEGT. V dropped 1 base and J dropped 1 base, with 7 bases sitting between them. CDR3 sequence reads: CASSYLAGNTEAFF. The DNA of the CDR3 is TGTGCCAGCAGTTACTTGGCCGGGAACACTGAAGCTTTCTTT.

The V call is TRBV5-1, the J call TRBJ2-1; D is unresolved. From germline, CDR1 is SGHRS and CDR2 YFSETQ. V was shortened by 3 bases and J by 7 bases, with 11 bases between the two germline ends. CDR3 length: 13 amino acids. The DNA for the CDR3 is TGCGCCAGCAGCTGGGGTGGTCCAAATGAGCAGTTCTTC. This translates into CASSWGGPNEQFF.

This clonotype showed up just a few times. The chain employs TRBV20-1 and TRBJ2-3, with TRBD2 identical over 7 bases. The germline V gene encodes CDR1 DFQATT and CDR2 SNEGSKA (reference sequence). The CDR3 contains 14 residues. V lost 6 bases to trimming and J lost 3 bases; unmatched junction nucleotides: 9. In DNA form, the CDR3 reads TGCAGTGCCAGATGGTGGGGGGGGACAGATACGCAGTATTTT. It yields the protein CSARWWGGTDTQYF.

This clonotype appeared many times. This rearrangement joins TRBV6-5 to TRBJ1-1; unclear D gene. The CDR3 totals 13 residues. Germline CDR1 reads MNHEY; CDR2 reads SVGAGI. V was pared by 6 bases and J by 3 bases, with 11 bases between. The CDR3 spells CASSVVRDTEAFF. DNA for the CDR3: TGTGCCAGCAGCGTAGTCCGGGACACTGAAGCTTTCTTT.

This clonotype was seen only a few times. The chain recombines TRBV21-1 with TRBJ2-7. TRBV21-1 is assigned pseudogene status. CDR3 size: 15 residues. Written as DNA, the CDR3 is TGTGCCAGCAGCCTCACGCAAGACAGGTCCTACGAGCAGTACTTC. It codes for CASSLTQDRSYEQYF.

This clonotype was seen ten or more times. The chain is built from TRBV5-6 and TRBJ2-1; D not certain. CDR3 length equals 14 residues. With 3 bases removed from V and 6 bases from J, the gap between germline ends came to 13 bases. Germline-derived CDR1 and CDR2 are SGHDT and YYEEEE. In nucleotides, the CDR3 is TGTGCCAGCAGCTGGAGAGCAGACTCCAATGAGCAGTTCTTC. It specifies CASSWRADSNEQFF.

This clonotype was counted many times. This CDR3 reads CASSQDLAGAGQPQHF. Here the CDR3 DNA reads TGTGCCAGCAGCCAAGATTTGGCGGGGGCGGGTCAGCCCCAGCATTTT. The chain carries TRBV3-1 and TRBJ1-5, with a possible D match to TRBD1 (6 bases). This CDR3 is built from 16 residues. The V and J ends lost 0 bases and 6 bases respectively, with 15 bases between them. CDR1 is LGHDT, CDR2 YNNKEL, per germline (reference sequence).

This clonotype came up many times. The V call is TRBV29-1, the J call TRBJ2-5, with 13 bases fitting TRBD2. CDR1 and CDR2 (germline): SQVTM, ANQGSEA. This CDR3 comprises 18 residues. The V segment lost 6 bases and the J segment 0 bases; nucleotides outside the gene matches: 13. The CDR3 DNA reads TGCAGCGTACTGGGGACTAGCGGGGAGCACCCCAACCAAGAGACCCAGTACTTC. This translates into CSVLGTSGEHPNQETQYF.